The 13 T cell receptor beta chains below come from one sample, sequenced in a study of blood T cell repertoires in COVID-19. Only in-frame clones appear in the TCRdb table, and some are missing; sequencing was by immunoSEQ multiplex PCR. This sample yields 80,000 to 85,000 clones, of which around 90% are seen a single time; 4.8% belongs to the top ten. Specimen: peripheral blood. The receptors originated from a woman aged 80 or over with acute or convalescent COVID-19.

This clone was recorded once. The chain is built from TRBV5-1 and TRBJ2-3; D is unclear. Germline values: CDR1 SGHRS, CDR2 YFSETQ. V was pared by 5 bases and J by 3 bases, with 13 bases between. The CDR3 runs 14 residues. Here the CDR3 reads CASRPYVVTDTQYF. The CDR3 DNA reads as TGCGCCAGCAGGCCCTACGTTGTGACAGATACGCAGTATTTT.

This chain links TRBV5-1 with TRBJ1-3; TRBD1 matches 8 bases. The CDR3 has 15 residues. J was trimmed by 3 bases and V by 3 bases; bases with no gene match: 5. The germline V gene has CDR1 SGHRS and CDR2 YFSETQ. The CDR3 region has the DNA TGCGCCAGCAGCTCGACAGGGGATCGTGGAAACACCATATATTTT. Amino acid sequence: CASSSTGDRGNTIYF.

The genes are TRBV10-3 and TRBJ2-3; TRBD2 matches 7 bases. J gave up 2 bases and V 3 bases, and 14 bases lay outside the gene matches. From germline, CDR1 is ENHRY and CDR2 SYGVKD. The CDR3 runs to 18 residues. This CDR3 is CAISDGGGGGSFTDTQYF. CDR3 in DNA: TGTGCCATCAGTGATGGGGGGGGTGGCGGATCCTTCACAGATACGCAGTATTTT.

V is TRBV6-5 and J is TRBJ1-2, with D perhaps matching TRBD1 (6 bases). The length of the CDR3 is 16 residues. V dropped 0 bases and J dropped 4 bases, with 15 bases sitting between them. The germline V gene encodes CDR1 MNHEY and CDR2 SVGAGI. The CDR3 reads CASSYSRTALTYGYTF. CDR3 DNA: TGTGCCAGCAGTTACTCCCGGACAGCCTTAACCTATGGCTACACCTTC.

V is TRBV6-2 or TRBV6-3 and J is TRBJ2-1, with 8 bases matching TRBD2. V shed 4 bases and J 6 bases; nucleotides not matched to a gene: 14. Germline CDR1 is MNHEY and CDR2 is SVGEGT. The CDR3 length is 17 residues. For the CDR3, the DNA is TGTGCCAGCAGTTCGATGAAGCTAGCGGGTGTGGGCAATGAGCAGTTCTTC. It translates to CASSSMKLAGVGNEQFF.

This sequence joins TRBV9 and TRBJ2-5, with unresolved D. Deletions cut 0 bases from V and 5 bases from J, with 8 bases between. The CDR3 is 13 amino acids. The germline gives CDR1 SGDLS, CDR2 YYNGEE. The CDR3 nucleotides are TGTGCCAGCAGCGTAGGTAGCTCGGAGACCCAGTACTTC. It yields the protein CASSVGSSETQYF.

V usage is TRBV5-1 and J usage is TRBJ2-1; D remains unclear. Per the germline V gene, CDR1 is SGHRS and CDR2 is YFSETQ. The V end lost 4 bases, the J end lost 4 bases, and 12 bases lay between the germline ends. This CDR3 is 14 amino acids long. The CDR3 region is CASSPEPPYNEQFF. For the CDR3, the DNA is TGCGCCAGCAGCCCGGAGCCGCCATACAATGAGCAGTTCTTC.

The chain joins TRBV18 to TRBJ2-1; 8 nucleotides line up with TRBD2. The CDR3 has 13 amino acids. CDR1 is KGHSH, CDR2 LQKENI, per germline. After removal of 6 bases from V and 6 bases from J, the junction contained 4 bases not matched to a gene. The CDR3, as DNA: TGTGCCAGCTCGTCCGGGACTAGCAATGAGCAGTTCTTC. Protein product: CASSSGTSNEQFF.

The rearrangement uses TRBV6-5 and TRBJ2-1, with a tentative D call TRBD2 (5 bases). This CDR3 region has 14 residues. Trimming stripped 6 bases from V and 3 bases from J, with 12 bases between. CDR1 MNHEY and CDR2 SVGAGI come from the germline V gene. The CDR3 spells CASRLASLYNEQFF. CDR3 nucleotide sequence: TGTGCCAGCAGATTGGCTAGCCTCTACAATGAGCAGTTCTTC.

CDR3 DNA: TGTGCCAGCAGCCAAGATCCGGCGGGGGGGCCGTCCAATGAGCAGTTCTTC. It codes for CASSQDPAGGPSNEQFF. This chain connects TRBV14 to TRBJ2-1; 9 positions match TRBD2. The CDR3 sequence is 17 residues long. V was pared by 0 bases and J by 6 bases, with 9 bases of the junction left unmatched. Germline V gene data show CDR1 as SGHDN and CDR2 as FVKESK. Based on the CDR3 plus reference TRBV14 and TRBJ2-1, the full variable domain is EAGVTQFPSHSVIEKGQTVTLRCDPISGHDNLYWYRRVMGKEIKFLLHFVKESKQDESGMPNNRFLAERTGGTYSTLKVQPAELEDSGVYFCASSQDPAGGPSNEQFFGPGTRLTVL.

The rearrangement links TRBV7-9 to TRBJ2-1; unclear D gene. The CDR3 loop spans 11 amino acids. Trimming removed 3 bases from V and 6 bases from J, with 3 bases in between. The V gene's germline CDR1 is SEHNR and CDR2 FQNEAQ (reference sequence). CDR3: CASSFVNEQFF. The CDR3 DNA sequence: TGTGCCAGCAGCTTCGTCAATGAGCAGTTCTTC. The full variable domain, its missing parts supplied by reference TRBV7-9 and TRBJ2-1, is DTGVSQNPRHKITKRGQNVTFRCDPISEHNRLYWYRQTLGQGPEFLTYFQNEAQLEKSRLLSDRFSAERPKGSFSTLEIQRTEQGDSAMYLCASSFVNEQFFGPGTRLTVL.

The chain joins TRBV3-1 (or the pseudogene TRBV3-2) to TRBJ1-1; 7 bases align to TRBD1. Per the germline V gene, CDR1 is LGHDT and CDR2 is YNNKEL (reference sequence). This CDR3 comprises 16 residues. V trimming: 0 bases; J trimming: 1 base; junction bases outside the gene matches: 5. The CDR3 DNA sequence: TGTGCCAGCAGCCAAGATCAGGCAGGGGGGAACACTGAAGCTTTCTTT. Translating it yields CASSQDQAGGNTEAFF.

The genes are TRBV7-6 and TRBJ2-3; 8 bases are shared with TRBD2. This CDR3 has 18 residues. The V gene's germline CDR1 is SGHVS and CDR2 FNYEAQ. The J segment lost 5 bases and the V segment lost 1 base, leaving 14 bases of the junction unmatched. DNA for the CDR3: TGTGCCAGCAGCTTAGGGGTAGCGGGGCGCAGAGGAGTAGATACGCAGTATTTT. Its translation is CASSLGVAGRRGVDTQYF. The variable domain in full, completed from reference TRBV7-6 and TRBJ2-3, reads GAGVSQSPRYKVTKRGQDVALRCDPISGHVSLYWYRQALGQGPEFLTYFNYEAQQDKSGLPNDRFSAERPEGSISTLTIQRTEQRDSAMYRCASSLGVAGRRGVDTQYFGPGTRLTVL.